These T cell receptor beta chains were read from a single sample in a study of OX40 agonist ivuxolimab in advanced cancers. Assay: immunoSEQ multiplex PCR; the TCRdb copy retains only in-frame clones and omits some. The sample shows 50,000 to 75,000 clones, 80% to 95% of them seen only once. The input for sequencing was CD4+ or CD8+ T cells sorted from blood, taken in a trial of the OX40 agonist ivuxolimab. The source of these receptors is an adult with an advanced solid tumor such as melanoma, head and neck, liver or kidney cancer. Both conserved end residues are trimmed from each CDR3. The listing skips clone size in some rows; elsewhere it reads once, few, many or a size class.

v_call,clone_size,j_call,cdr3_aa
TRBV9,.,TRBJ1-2,ASSVNDYYGYT
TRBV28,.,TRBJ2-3,ASSLQDTQY
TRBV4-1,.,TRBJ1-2,ASSRHGGEGYT
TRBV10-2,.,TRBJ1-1,ASSERGTGGEAF
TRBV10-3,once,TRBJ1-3,AASESSGNTIY
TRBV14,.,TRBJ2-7,ASSHPAGTPDYEQY
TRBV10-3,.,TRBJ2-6,AISESRTGGSGANVLT
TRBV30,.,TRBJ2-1,AWRERGKGEQF
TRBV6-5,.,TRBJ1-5,ASSYSGSGGQPQH
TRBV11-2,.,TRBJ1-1,ASSPESGSSEAF
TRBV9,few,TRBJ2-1,ASSVVRGNEQF
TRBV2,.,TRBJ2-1,ASSTTGGGYNEQF
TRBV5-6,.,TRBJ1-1,ASSLIGQGANTEAF
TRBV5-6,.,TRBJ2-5,ASSLDRGGLVGLGETQY
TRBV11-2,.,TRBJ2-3,ASSRLAGVGDTQY
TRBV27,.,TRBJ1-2,ASSLAPLYGYT
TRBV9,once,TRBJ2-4,ASSPGVTENIQY
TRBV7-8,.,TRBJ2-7,ASSLGLSYEQY
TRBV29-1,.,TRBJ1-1,SIWGGTEAF
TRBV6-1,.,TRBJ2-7,ASSLQGLGSYEQY
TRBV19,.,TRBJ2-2,ASSIVHGELF
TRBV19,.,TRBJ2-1,ASNLGLYNEQF
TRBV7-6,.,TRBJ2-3,ASSLVERGGTDTQY
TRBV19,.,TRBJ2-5,ASSIDDEETQY
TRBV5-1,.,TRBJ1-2,ASRSGGGYGYT
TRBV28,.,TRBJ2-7,ASSSTGADEQY
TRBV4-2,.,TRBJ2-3,ASSQETSGGPSTDTQY
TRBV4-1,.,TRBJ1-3,ASSQDRGSSSGNTIY
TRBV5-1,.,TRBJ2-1,ASSLPSYNEQF
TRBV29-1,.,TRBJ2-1,SVERAGYNEQF
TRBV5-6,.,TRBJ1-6,ASSLGTSGNSPLH
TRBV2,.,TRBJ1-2,ASRTGQFYGYT
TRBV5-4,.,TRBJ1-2,ASSLRGGTPYGYT
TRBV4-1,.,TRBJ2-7,ASSQVGLYEQY
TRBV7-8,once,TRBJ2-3,ASSRYGGSTDTQY
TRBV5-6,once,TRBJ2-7,ASSLVRDEQY
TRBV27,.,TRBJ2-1,ASSLRRTSYNEQF
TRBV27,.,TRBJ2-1,ASSWTGRMIYNEQF
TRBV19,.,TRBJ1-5,ASRYGNQPQH
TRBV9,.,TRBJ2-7,ASSAGGIGYEQY
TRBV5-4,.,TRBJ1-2,ASSLIGGYT
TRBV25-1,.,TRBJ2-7,ASSVGHEQY
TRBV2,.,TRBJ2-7,ASKGVVYEQY
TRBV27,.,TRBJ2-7,ASSLSGVDSYEQY
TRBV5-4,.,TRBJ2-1,ASSPGVAGGPNEQF
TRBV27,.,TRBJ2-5,ASSFLAGQETQY
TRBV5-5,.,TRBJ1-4,ASSITDRGLVEKLF
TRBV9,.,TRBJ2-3,ASSGFSTDTQY
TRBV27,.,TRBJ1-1,ASSLRRGAGWI
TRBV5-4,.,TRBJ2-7,ASSLVGGADEQY
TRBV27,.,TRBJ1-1,ASSLLGGVLTEAF
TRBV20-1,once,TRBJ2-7,SGSTGYEQY
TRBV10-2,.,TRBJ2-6,ASSDPGSGANVLT